This record concerns one T cell receptor (beta chain) sequence. This clonotype was seen a handful of times. The target of this receptor is not known. The junction does not match germline at one end; this may be a read error. Ficoll-Paque density gradient centrifugation was the method used to isolate PBMCs. These data originate in a study of T-cell memory formation after mild COVID-19 (dated by TCRdb to the early 2020s). Background on the whole study: TCR sequence clusters from the two donors were largely donor specific. Longitudinal TCRalpha and TCRbeta repertoire sequencing tracked T-cell clones expanding and contracting after mild COVID-19 in a couple of donors. Two young, previously healthy adult volunteers made up the cohort, one male and one female.

Sequencing relied on an Illumina NovaSeq 6000. TCRalpha and TCRbeta cDNA libraries were constructed by 5'RACE with constant-segment primers, with sample barcodes and unique molecular identifiers being introduced. RNA was extracted from every sample with Trizol reagent. Amplification of the libraries took two PCR steps, and the second step added a second sample barcode plus Illumina TruSeq adapters. The libraries were sequenced on an Illumina NovaSeq using 2 x 150 bp paired-end reads. In the source study's methods: The reads were demultiplexed and collapsed into UMI-guided consensus sequences using migec v1.2.7. Using mixcr v2.1.11, the UMI consensuses were aligned to TRA and TRB V and J templates and assembled into clonotypes. Clonotypes were classified as expanded or contracted when called significant by both edgeR and NoisET, with noise models trained on biological replicates. For edgeR calls, a false discovery rate-adjusted p below 0.01 and a log2 fold-change threshold of 1 were applied. As an exploratory analysis of dynamics, max-normalized trajectories of the 1000 most abundant clonotypes were examined with PCA combined with hierarchical clustering. Each responding clone was given a CD4 or CD8 phenotype based on the CD4+ and CD8+ repertoires, which had been sequenced separately. TCRdb's own reprocessing of the public reads used fastp at Q25 and MiXCR and kept productive beta chains. CDR3 protein sequences are deduplicated, and each keeps its most common genes and DNA. The V and J calls reflect TCRdb's pipeline rather than the authors' work. This sample has 450,000 to 650,000 distinct CDR3 sequences in its table, and about a fifth of those were observed once. Approximately 13% of the sample is taken by the ten largest.

Paper-wide results and their limitations: Clones contracting from day 15 to 85 had balanced CD4/CD8 phenotypes, while a second wave expanding from day 15 to 37 was biased towards CD4+. The study covered only a couple of mild cases, and larger cohorts including severe cases with pre-infection samples were considered necessary. SARS-CoV-2 specificity of the second-wave clones peaking on day 37 was not confirmed. The detection of some responding clones in pre-infection memory suggests that pre-existing cross-reactive memory T cells joined the SARS-CoV-2 response. Contracting CD4+ clones appeared mostly in the CM and EM memory subsets, whereas CD8+ clones were enriched in EMRA.

The sequence was obtained from an adult woman who had mild COVID-19 (a few samples of this study predate the infection). The sample titles of this study are shuffled in the database, so cell type and time point are left out; the donor was told from shared clones. The material sequenced was PBMCs or a T cell subset sorted from them (not recorded which).

The nucleotides are TGTGCTAGCAGCTTAAGGAGGGACACCGGGGAGCTGTTTTTT. It translates as CASSLRRDTGELFF. The sequence joins TRBV7-7 to TRBJ2-2; the best D guess is TRBD2, with 6 bases matching. There are 14 amino acids in the CDR3, from cysteine to phenylalanine inclusive. CDR3 DNA is the only sequence kept; it has 42 bases, read in frame from the first base. CDR1 and CDR2, looked up from the germline V gene (reference sequence), are SSHAT and FNYEAQ.